This TCR beta chain was recorded in a study of PD-1 blockade in classical Hodgkin lymphoma. Notes on the study in general: The CD4+ diversity rise by C4D1 was clearest in complete responders. Complete responders possessed baseline diversity comparable to newly diagnosed patients.

This clone is termed medium-sized (0.01 to 0.1%). Its matching antigen is unknown. TCRdb's copy holds only in-frame clones and misses some; the assay was immunoSEQ multiplex PCR. The table lists 21,000 or so clones, roughly 90% of them singletons, with around 25% in the top ten. Time point reported: cycle 4 day 1 (C4D1), after 6 weeks of nivolumab. There was relapse after autologous stem cell transplantation in every patient, and there was variation in brentuximab vedotin exposure. Germline V gene sequence: CDR1 SNHLY, CDR2 FYNNEI. CDR3 size: 13 residues. V was clipped by 3 bases and J by 3 bases, with 9 bases between them.

The sequence derives from a human donor with classical Hodgkin lymphoma. This rearrangement joins TRBV2 to TRBJ2-7; D might be TRBD2 (5 bases). Specimen: peripheral blood mononuclear cells (PBMCs), collected before the fourth cycle of nivolumab. CDR3 sequence: CASSDTGYYEQYF. CDR3 DNA sequence: TGTGCCAGCAGTGACACGGGGTACTACGAGCAGTACTTC.